The clone carrying this T cell receptor (beta chain) was detected only a few times. This record comes from a study of blood T cell repertoires in COVID-19. Study at large: The United States, Italy and Spain provided the acute and convalescent COVID-19 samples. PBMCs, B-cell-depleted T cells, or T cells were the source of the cDNA or gDNA that made up the material.

There are 12 residues in the CDR3. Per the germline V gene, CDR1 is SGHRS and CDR2 is YFSETQ. V dropped 0 bases and J dropped 13; count of bases not matched to a gene: 6. While infection was still active, Seattle patients were enrolled and then followed longitudinally. Generated by immunoSEQ multiplex PCR, the TCRdb table keeps only in-frame clones and is missing some. The sample lists some 270,000 clones; approximately 85% were seen once. The genes are TRBV5-1 and TRBJ2-7, with 8 bases that match TRBD1. The sequencing input was peripheral blood. The sequence came from a human donor with COVID-19, enrolled during active disease. The donor label of this sample is uncertain. This chain's CDR3 is CASSLDPGGLYF. CDR3 in DNA: TGCGCCAGCAGCTTGGATCCAGGGGGCTTATACTTC.